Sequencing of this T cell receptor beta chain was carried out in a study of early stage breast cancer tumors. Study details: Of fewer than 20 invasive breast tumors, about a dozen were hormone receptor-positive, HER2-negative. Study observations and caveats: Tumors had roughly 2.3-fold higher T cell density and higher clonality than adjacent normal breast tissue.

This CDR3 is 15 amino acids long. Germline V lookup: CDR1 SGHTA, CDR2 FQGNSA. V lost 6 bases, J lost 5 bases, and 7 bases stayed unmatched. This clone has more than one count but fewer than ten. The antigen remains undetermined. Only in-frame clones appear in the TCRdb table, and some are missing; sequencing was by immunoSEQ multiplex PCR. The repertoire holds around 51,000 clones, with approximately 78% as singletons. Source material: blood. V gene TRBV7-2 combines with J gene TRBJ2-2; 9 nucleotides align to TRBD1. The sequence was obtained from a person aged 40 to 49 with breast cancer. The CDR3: CASRAGTGRTGELFF. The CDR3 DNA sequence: TGTGCCAGCAGGGCCGGGACAGGGAGGACCGGGGAGCTGTTTTTT.